This T cell receptor (beta chain) is from a study of vaccination and CD4 T cells after COVID-19. Germline V gives CDR1 DFQATT, CDR2 SNEGSKA (reference sequence). There are 16 residues in the CDR3. Trimming took 2 bases from V and 0 from J, leaving 15 bases between them. Documented treatment: roughly 10-day PBMC culture with coronavirus spike peptide pools or control peptides (ViraFEST assay). ViraFEST used peptide pools to expand antigen-specific T cells, then sequenced TCRs. There are a few counts of this clonotype. Its antigen is not known. Overall study results and limits: The study sampled relatively few convalescent patients and omitted early post-infection timepoints.

The assay that was used to sequence DNA from cultured CD4+ T cells was the Oncomine TCR Beta short-read assay. TCRdb redid the calling of the PCR reads with MiXCR, one entry per CDR3 protein. The profile shows fewer than 15,000 distinct CDR3 sequences, 40% to 55% of them singletons. The sequences come from CD4+ T cells from blood, cultured in vitro, collected after SARS-CoV-2 vaccination. This TCR derives from a human donor who had recovered from COVID-19. The chain joins TRBV20-1 to TRBJ2-3; maybe TRBD2 (6 bases). The CDR3 loop reads CSARSPGAVSTDTQYF. The CDR3 coding sequence is TGCAGTGCTAGATCGCCGGGAGCGGTAAGCACAGATACGCAGTATTTT.